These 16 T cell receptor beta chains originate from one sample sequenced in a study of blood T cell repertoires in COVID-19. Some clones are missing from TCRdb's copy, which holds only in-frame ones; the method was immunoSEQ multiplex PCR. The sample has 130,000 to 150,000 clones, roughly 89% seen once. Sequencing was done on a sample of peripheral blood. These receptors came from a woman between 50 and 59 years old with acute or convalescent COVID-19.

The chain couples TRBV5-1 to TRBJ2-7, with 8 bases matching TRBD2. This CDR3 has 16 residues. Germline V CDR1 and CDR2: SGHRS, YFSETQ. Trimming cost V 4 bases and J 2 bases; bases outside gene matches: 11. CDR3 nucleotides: TGCGCCAGCAGCCCCGTGTCTAGCGGGTCCCCCTACGAGCAGTACTTC. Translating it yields CASSPVSSGSPYEQYF.

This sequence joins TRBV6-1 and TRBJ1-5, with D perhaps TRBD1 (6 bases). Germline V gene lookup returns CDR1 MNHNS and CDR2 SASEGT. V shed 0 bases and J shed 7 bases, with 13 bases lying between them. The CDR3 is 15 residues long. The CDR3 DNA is TGTGCCAGCAGTGAAGCGTCGGGGGGCGTCCAGCCCCAGCATTTT. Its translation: CASSEASGGVQPQHF.

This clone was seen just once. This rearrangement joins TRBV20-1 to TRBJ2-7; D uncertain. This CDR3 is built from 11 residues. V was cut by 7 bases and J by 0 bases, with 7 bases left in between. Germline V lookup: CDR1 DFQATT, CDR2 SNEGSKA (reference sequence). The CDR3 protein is CSVPSSYEQYF. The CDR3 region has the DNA TGCAGTGTCCCGTCCTCCTACGAGCAGTACTTC.

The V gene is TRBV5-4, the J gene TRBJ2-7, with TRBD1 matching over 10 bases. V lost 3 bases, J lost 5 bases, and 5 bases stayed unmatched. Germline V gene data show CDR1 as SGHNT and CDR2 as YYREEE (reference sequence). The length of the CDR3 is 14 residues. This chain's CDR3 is CASSSGQGLDEQYF. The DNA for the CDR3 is TGTGCCAGCAGCTCGGGACAGGGGCTGGACGAGCAGTACTTC.

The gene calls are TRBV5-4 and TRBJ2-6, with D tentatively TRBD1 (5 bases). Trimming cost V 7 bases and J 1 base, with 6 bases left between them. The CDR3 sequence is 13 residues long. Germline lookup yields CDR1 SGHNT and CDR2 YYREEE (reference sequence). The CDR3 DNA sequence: TGTGCCAGCGGGGCTTCTGGGGCCAACGTCCTGACTTTC. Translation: CASGASGANVLTF.

CDR3 sequence reads: CAAGDGRYNSPLHF. In DNA, the CDR3 is TGTGCAGCGGGGGACGGGAGGTATAATTCACCCCTCCACTTT. This chain uses TRBV27 with TRBJ1-6, with a possible D match to TRBD1 (5 bases). The CDR3 sequence is 14 residues long. The V gene's germline CDR1 is MNHEY and CDR2 SMNVEV (reference sequence).

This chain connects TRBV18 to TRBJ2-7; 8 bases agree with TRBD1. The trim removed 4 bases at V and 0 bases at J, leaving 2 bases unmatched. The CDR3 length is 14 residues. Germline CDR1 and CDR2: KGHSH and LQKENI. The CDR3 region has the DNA TGTGCCAGCTCACAAGGACAGGGCTCCTACGAGCAGTACTTC. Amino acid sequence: CASSQGQGSYEQYF. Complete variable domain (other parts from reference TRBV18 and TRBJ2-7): NAGVMQNPRHLVRRRGQEARLRCSPMKGHSHVYWYRQLPEEGLKFMVYLQKENIIDESGMPKERFSAEFPKEGPSILRIQQVVRGDSAAYFCASSQGQGSYEQYFGPGTRLTVT.

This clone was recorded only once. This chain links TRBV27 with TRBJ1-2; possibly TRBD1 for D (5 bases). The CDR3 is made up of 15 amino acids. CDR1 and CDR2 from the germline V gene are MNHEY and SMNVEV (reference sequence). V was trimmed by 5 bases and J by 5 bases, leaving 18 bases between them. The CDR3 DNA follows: TGTGCCAGCAGTCCCGGCGGTTCGGGGGGGTATGGCTACACCTTC. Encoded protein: CASSPGGSGGYGYTF.

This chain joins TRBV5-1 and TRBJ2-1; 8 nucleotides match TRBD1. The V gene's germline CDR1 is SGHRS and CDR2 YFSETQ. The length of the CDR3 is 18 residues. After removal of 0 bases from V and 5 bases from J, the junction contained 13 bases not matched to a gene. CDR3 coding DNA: TGCGCCAGCAGCTTGGGGACCCTAACAGGGGGTACACACAATGAGCAGTTCTTC. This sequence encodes CASSLGTLTGGTHNEQFF.

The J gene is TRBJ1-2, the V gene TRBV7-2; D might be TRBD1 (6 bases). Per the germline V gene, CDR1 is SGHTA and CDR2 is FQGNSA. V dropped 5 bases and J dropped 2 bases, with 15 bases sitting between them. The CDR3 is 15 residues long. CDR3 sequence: CASSVEPGQNYGYTF. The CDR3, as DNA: TGTGCCAGCAGCGTAGAACCGGGACAAAACTATGGCTACACCTTC.

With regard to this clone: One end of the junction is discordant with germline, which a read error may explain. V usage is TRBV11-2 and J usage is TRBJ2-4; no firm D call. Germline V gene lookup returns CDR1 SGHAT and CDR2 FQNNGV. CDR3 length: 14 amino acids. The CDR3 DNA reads TGTGCCAGCGGCTTAGGTGGGCCTTTAAACATTCAGTACTTC. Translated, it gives CASGLGGPLNIQYF. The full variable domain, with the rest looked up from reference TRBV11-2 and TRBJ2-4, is EAGVAQSPRYKIIEKRQSVAFWCNPISGHATLYWYQQILGQGPKLLIQFQNNGVVDDSQLPKDRFSAERLKGVDSTLKIQPAKLEDSAVYLCASGLGGPLNIQYFGAGTRLSVL.

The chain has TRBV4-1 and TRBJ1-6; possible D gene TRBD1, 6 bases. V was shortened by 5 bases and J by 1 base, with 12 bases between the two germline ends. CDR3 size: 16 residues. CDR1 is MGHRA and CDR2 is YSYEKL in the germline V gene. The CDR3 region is CASSSPGASYNSPLHF. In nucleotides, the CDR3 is TGCGCCAGCAGCTCCCCAGGGGCTTCCTATAATTCACCCCTCCACTTT.

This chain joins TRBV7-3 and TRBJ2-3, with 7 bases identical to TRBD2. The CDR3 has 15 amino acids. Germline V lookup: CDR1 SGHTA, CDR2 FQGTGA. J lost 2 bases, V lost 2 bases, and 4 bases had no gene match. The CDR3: CASSLVAGLTDTQYF. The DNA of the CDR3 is TGTGCCAGCAGCTTAGTAGCGGGCCTCACAGATACGCAGTATTTT. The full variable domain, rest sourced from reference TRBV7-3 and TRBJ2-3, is GAGVSQTPSNKVTEKGKYVELRCDPISGHTALYWYRQSLGQGPEFLIYFQGTGAADDSGLPNDRFFAVRPEGSVSTLKIQRTERGDSAVYLCASSLVAGLTDTQYFGPGTRLTVL.

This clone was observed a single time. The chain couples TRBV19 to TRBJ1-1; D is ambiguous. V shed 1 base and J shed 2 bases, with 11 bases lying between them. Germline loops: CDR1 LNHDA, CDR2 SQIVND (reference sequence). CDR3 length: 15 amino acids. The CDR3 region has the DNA TGTGCCAGTAGTATAGCGAGGGCGGAAAACACTGAAGCTTTCTTT. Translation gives CASSIARAENTEAFF.

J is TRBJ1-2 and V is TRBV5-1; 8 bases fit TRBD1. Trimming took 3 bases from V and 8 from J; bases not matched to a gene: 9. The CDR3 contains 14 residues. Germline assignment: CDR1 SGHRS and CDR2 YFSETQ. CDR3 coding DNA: TGCGCCAGCAGCTCCACCACAGGGGGTGGGGGCTACACCTTC. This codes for CASSSTTGGGGYTF. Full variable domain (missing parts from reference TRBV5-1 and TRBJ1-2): KAGVTQTPRYLIKTRGQQVTLSCSPISGHRSVSWYQQTPGQGLQFLFEYFSETQRNKGNFPGRFSGRQFSNSRSEMNVSTLELGDSALYLCASSSTTGGGGYTFGSGTRLTVV.

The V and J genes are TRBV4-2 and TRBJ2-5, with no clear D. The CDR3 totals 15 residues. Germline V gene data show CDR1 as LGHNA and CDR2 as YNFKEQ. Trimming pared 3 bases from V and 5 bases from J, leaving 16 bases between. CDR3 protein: CASSQNAVSRETQYF. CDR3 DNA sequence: TGTGCCAGCAGCCAGAATGCCGTTAGCCGGGAGACCCAGTACTTC.